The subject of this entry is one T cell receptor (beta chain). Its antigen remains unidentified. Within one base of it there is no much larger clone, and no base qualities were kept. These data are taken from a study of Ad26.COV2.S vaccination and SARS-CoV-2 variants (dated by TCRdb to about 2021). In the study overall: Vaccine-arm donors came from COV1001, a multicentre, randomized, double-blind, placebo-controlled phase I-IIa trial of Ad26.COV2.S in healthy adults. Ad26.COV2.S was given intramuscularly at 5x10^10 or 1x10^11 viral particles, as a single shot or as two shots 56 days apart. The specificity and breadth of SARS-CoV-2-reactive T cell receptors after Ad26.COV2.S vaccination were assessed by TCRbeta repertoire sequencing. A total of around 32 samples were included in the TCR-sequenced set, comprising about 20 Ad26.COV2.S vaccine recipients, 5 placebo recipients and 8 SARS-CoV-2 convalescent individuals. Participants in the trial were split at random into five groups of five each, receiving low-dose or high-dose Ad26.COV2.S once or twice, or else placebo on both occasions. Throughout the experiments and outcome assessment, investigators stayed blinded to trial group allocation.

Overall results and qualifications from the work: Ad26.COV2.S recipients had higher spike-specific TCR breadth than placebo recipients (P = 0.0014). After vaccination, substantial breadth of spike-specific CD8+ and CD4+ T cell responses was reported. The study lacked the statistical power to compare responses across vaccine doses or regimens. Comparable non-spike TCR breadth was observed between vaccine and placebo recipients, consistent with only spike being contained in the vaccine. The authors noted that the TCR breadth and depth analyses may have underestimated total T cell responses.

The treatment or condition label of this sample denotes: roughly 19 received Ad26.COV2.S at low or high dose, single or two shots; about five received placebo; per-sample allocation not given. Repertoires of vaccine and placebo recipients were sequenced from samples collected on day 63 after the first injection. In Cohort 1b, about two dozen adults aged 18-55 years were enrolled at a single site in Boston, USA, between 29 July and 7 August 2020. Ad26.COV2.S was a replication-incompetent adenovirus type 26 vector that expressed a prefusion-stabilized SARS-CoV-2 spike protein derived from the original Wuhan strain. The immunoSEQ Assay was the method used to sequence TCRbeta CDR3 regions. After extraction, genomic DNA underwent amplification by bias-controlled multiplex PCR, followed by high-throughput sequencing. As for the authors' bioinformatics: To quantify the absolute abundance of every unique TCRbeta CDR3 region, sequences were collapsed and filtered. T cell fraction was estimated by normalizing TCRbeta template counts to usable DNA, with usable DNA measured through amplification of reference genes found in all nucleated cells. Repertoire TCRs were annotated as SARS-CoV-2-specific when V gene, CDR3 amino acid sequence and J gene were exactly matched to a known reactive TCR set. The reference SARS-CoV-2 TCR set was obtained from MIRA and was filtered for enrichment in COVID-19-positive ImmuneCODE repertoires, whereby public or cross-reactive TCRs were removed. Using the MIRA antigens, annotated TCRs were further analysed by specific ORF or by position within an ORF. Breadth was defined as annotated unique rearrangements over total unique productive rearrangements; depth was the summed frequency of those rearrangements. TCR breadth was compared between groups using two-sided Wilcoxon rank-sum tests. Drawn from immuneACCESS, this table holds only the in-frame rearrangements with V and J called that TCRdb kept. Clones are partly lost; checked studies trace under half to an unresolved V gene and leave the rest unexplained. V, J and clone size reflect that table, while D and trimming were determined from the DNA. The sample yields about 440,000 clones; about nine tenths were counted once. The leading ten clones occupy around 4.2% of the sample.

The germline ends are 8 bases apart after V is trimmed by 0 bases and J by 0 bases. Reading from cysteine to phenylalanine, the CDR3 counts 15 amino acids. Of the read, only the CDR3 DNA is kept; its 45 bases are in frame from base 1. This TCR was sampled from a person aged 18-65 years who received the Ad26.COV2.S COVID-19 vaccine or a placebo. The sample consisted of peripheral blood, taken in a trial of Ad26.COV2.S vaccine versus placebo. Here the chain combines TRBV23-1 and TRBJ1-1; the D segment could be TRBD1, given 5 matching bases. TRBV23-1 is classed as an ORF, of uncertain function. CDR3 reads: CASSQSPGMNTEAFF. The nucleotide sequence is TGCGCCAGCAGTCAATCGCCAGGGATGAACACTGAAGCTTTCTTT.